The entry below gives a single T cell receptor (beta chain) sequence along with its context. The data belong to a study of blood T cell repertoires in COVID-19. As for the study in general: Specimens from acute and convalescent COVID-19 originated in the United States, Italy and Spain. T cells, B-cell-depleted T cells, or PBMCs provided the cDNA or gDNA that served as material.

In the original workflow: Nucleated cell counts were estimated from reference gene primer amplification. Sequencing used immunoSEQ multiplex PCR; TCRdb keeps in-frame clones, though not all of them. The D gene and trimming were derived from the DNA, and the V and J assignments and clone size from that table. The sample lists more than 55,000 clones, around 88% seen once, with around 6.4% in the top ten. This TCR came from a woman in her sixties or seventies with acute or convalescent COVID-19. Sequencing was done on a sample of peripheral blood.

The chain's CDR3 is CASSIVLVYNEQFF. The CDR3 DNA sequence: TGTGCCAGTAGTATAGTCCTAGTTTACAATGAGCAGTTCTTC. The chain carries TRBV19 and TRBJ2-1; D remains unclear. Looked up from germline, CDR1 is LNHDA and CDR2 is SQIVND (reference sequence). The CDR3 is 14 residues long. The V gene lost 1 base and the J gene lost 4 bases, with 8 bases spanning the gap.